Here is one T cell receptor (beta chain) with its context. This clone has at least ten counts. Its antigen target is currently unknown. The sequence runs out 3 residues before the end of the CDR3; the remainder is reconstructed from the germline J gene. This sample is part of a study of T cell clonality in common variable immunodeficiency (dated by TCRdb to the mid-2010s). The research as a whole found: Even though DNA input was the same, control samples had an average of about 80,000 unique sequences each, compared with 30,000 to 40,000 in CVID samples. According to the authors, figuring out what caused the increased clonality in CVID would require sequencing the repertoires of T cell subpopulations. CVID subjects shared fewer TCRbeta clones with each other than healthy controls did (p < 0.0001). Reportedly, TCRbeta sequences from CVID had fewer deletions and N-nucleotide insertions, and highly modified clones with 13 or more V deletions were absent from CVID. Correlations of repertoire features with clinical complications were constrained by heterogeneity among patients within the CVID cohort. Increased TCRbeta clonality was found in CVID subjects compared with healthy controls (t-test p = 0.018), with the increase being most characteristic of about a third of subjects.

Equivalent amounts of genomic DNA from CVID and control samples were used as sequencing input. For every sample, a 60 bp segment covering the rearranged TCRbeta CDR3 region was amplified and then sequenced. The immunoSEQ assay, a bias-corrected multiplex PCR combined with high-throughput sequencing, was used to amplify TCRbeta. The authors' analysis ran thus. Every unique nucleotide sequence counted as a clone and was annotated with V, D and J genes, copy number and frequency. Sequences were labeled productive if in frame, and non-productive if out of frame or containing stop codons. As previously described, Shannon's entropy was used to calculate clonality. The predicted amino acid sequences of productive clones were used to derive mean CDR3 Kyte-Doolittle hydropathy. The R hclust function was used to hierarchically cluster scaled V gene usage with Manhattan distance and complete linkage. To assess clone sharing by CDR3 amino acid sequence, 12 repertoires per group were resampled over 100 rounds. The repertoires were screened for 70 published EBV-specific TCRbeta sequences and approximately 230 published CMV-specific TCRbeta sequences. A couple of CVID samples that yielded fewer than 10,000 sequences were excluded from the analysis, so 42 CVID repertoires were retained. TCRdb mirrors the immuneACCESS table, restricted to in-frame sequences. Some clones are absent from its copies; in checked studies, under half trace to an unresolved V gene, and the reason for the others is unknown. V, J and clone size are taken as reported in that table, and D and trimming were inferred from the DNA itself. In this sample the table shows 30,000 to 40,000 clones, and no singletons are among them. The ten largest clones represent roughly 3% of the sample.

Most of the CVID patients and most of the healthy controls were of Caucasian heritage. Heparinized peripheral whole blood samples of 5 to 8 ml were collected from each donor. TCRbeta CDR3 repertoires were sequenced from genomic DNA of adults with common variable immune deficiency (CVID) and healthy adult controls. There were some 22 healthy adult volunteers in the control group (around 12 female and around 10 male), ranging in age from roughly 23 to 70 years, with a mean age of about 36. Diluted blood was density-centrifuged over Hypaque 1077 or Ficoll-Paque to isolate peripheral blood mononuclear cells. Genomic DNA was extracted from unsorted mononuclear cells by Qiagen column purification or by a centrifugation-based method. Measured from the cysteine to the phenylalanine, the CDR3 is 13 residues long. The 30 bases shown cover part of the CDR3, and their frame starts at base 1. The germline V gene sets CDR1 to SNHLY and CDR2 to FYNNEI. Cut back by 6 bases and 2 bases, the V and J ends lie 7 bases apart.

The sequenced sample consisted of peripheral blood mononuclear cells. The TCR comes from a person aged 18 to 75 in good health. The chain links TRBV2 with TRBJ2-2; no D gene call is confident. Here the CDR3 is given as CASSYRNTGELFF. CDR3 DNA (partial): TGTGCCAGCAGCTACAGAAACACCGGGGAG. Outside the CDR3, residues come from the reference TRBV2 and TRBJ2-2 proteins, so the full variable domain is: EPEVTQTPSHQVTQMGQEVILRCVPISNHLYFYWYRQILGQKVEFLVSFYNNEISEKSEIFDDQFSVERPDGSNFTLKIRSTKLEDSAMYFCASSYRNTGELFFGEGSRLTVL.